This T cell receptor beta chain was identified in a study of response to subunit inactivated influenza vaccine. Germline V gene sequence: CDR1 SGHTA, CDR2 FQGNSA. CDR3 size: 14 residues. The V end was cut by 1 base, the J end by 2 bases, with 7 bases between. This clonotype was seen more than once but under ten times. TCRdb re-called the RT-PCR reads with MiXCR, one entry per CDR3 protein. Among about 540,000 distinct CDR3 sequences, under 30% were seen once, and the ten largest hold 2.5% to 3.5%. The sample also formed part of further work on T cells expressing NK-cell markers. That report notes: 5'RACE template switching with UMIs generated TCR beta cDNA.

The sequence came from a man in his fifties or sixties who received an inactivated influenza vaccine. The specimen was CD4+ T cells sorted from PBMCs, collected 12 days after vaccination. J is TRBJ2-3 and V is TRBV7-2; D uncertain. The CDR3 is CASSLVSDTDTQYF. The CDR3 nucleotides are TGTGCCAGCAGCTTAGTTAGTGACACAGATACGCAGTATTTT.